The rows below give T cell receptor beta chains drawn from one sample of a study of CD8 T cells in Susac syndrome. TCRdb reanalysed the immunoSEQ multiplex PCR reads using MiXCR and keeps one entry per CDR3 protein. Seen here are more than 55,000 distinct CDR3 sequences, over 90% observed once, and the top ten hold around 0.25%. The sequencing sample was made of CD8+ T cells from PBMCs. The receptors stem from a human donor in good health. Each CDR3 is given with its conserved first and last residue. Each record gives: clone size, D gene, V gene, J gene, CDR3 DNA, CDR3 protein. A D gene is named only where the DNA matches it firmly. Some rows mark clone size as missing; the rest say once, few, many or name a class of expanded clone.

size: NA
D: NA
V: TRBV19
J: TRBJ2-3
DNA: TGTGCCAGTACCCCGACCCAACGGCCAGATACGCAGTATTTT
CDR3: CASTPTQRPDTQYF

size: NA
D: NA
V: TRBV6-2/TRBV6-3
J: TRBJ1-2
DNA: TGTGCCAGCAGTTACCCAGACCGCGGCTACACCTTC
CDR3: CASSYPDRGYTF

size: NA
D: NA
V: TRBV5-1
J: TRBJ1-1
DNA: TGCGCCAGCAGCCCACTCAATGGGTTCAGGAACACTGAAGCTTTCTTT
CDR3: CASSPLNGFRNTEAFF

size: NA
D: NA
V: TRBV4-1
J: TRBJ2-5
DNA: TGCGCCAGCAGCCAAGGTGGAACCGGGGAGACCCAGTACTTC
CDR3: CASSQGGTGETQYF

size: NA
D: NA
V: TRBV27
J: TRBJ1-2
DNA: TGTGCCAGCAGTCCCGGGGGGGGGAACGTTGGCTACACCTTC
CDR3: CASSPGGGNVGYTF

size: once
D: NA
V: TRBV7-9
J: TRBJ2-5
DNA: TGTGCCAGCAGCTTAGCGGGTTCGTGGGGTACTCAAGAGACCCAGTACTTC
CDR3: CASSLAGSWGTQETQYF

size: NA
D: TRBD2
V: TRBV3-1
J: TRBJ2-3
DNA: TGTGCCAGCAGCCCGGGACTAGCGGGGGTCACAGATACGCAGTATTTT
CDR3: CASSPGLAGVTDTQYF

size: NA
D: NA
V: TRBV4-1
J: TRBJ2-7
DNA: TGCGCCAGCAGCCAAAACGAAGGGTACGAGCAGTACTTC
CDR3: CASSQNEGYEQYF

size: NA
D: NA
V: TRBV14
J: TRBJ2-7
DNA: TGTGCCAGCAGCCAACTACGGCAGGGGTCCTACGAGCAGTACTTC
CDR3: CASSQLRQGSYEQYF

size: NA
D: NA
V: TRBV5-6
J: TRBJ1-2
DNA: TGTGCCAGCAGCCCGGTGGGGTCCGTCTATGGCTACACCTTC
CDR3: CASSPVGSVYGYTF

size: NA
D: NA
V: TRBV9
J: TRBJ1-1
DNA: TGTGCCAGCAGCTCCGTGAACACTGAAGCTTTCTTT
CDR3: CASSSVNTEAFF

size: NA
D: NA
V: TRBV9
J: TRBJ2-3
DNA: TGTGCCAGCAGCGTCCGACTTTCGGGCACAGATACGCAGTATTTT
CDR3: CASSVRLSGTDTQYF

size: NA
D: TRBD2
V: TRBV30
J: TRBJ2-3
DNA: TGTGCCTGGAGTGTAGGACTAGCGACAGATACGCAGTATTTT
CDR3: CAWSVGLATDTQYF

size: NA
D: NA
V: TRBV14
J: TRBJ2-3
DNA: TGTGCCAGCAGCAAGTTGGGACGGTTCACAGATACGCAGTATTTT
CDR3: CASSKLGRFTDTQYF

size: NA
D: NA
V: TRBV23-1
J: TRBJ2-2
DNA: TGCGCCAGCAGTCAACCATGGGCCATGGGGACAACCGGGGAGCTGTTTTTT
CDR3: CASSQPWAMGTTGELFF

size: NA
D: NA
V: TRBV6-1
J: TRBJ1-6
DNA: TGTGCCAGCAGTCCTACTTGGATAGGCTCCTATAATTCACCCCTCCACTTT
CDR3: CASSPTWIGSYNSPLHF

size: NA
D: NA
V: TRBV18
J: TRBJ2-5
DNA: TGTGCCAGCTCGGCCAATGGACAGCAAGAGACCCAGTACTTC
CDR3: CASSANGQQETQYF

size: NA
D: NA
V: TRBV3-1
J: TRBJ1-2
DNA: TGTGCCAGCAGCGCCGAAGCTAGGGGCTGGGATGGCTACACCTTC
CDR3: CASSAEARGWDGYTF

size: NA
D: TRBD1
V: TRBV4-1
J: TRBJ2-3
DNA: TGCGCCAGCAGCCAAGCGACAGGGGTCACAGATACGCAGTATTTT
CDR3: CASSQATGVTDTQYF

size: NA
D: TRBD2
V: TRBV7-8
J: TRBJ2-1
DNA: TGTGCCAGCAGCTTAGAGTCTAGCGGTCTGGATGAGCAGTTCTTC
CDR3: CASSLESSGLDEQFF